This TCR beta chain was obtained from a study of T-cell reconstitution after alpha-beta-depleted transplantation in children. This clonotype was picked up a small number of times. During its preparation, the TCRbeta library received unique molecular identifiers. Each CDR3 protein gets one entry after TCRdb re-called the PCR reads with MiXCR. The top ten hold over 3.5% of the sample, which has a few hundred thousand distinct CDR3 sequences, roughly 15% seen once. This CDR3 has 14 residues. The junction had 3 bases not matched to a gene; V was cut back by 4 bases and J by 3 bases. Germline V gene sequence: CDR1 SGHVS, CDR2 FQNEAQ.

The source material was PBMCs, sampled from the stem cell graft. The receptor was derived from a human donor who donated a stem cell graft to a child with Fanconi anemia. The gene calls are TRBV7-8 and TRBJ2-7, with 10 nucleotides matching TRBD1. The CDR3 protein is CASSWDRGHYEQYF. The CDR3 coding sequence is TGTGCCAGCAGCTGGGACAGGGGTCACTACGAGCAGTACTTC.